This is a list of T cell receptor beta chains from one sample in a study of blood T cell repertoires in COVID-19. Libraries were prepared by immunoSEQ multiplex PCR; TCRdb keeps only in-frame clonotypes and omits some of them. Among 130,000 to 150,000 clones listed, approximately 80% were seen once. Sequencing used peripheral blood. These receptors originate from a human donor in a cohort sampled during active COVID-19. Each CDR3 is given without its conserved first and last residue.

v_call,cdr3_aa
TRBV5-1,ASSLGQTYTEAF
TRBV6-1,ASSERGATDTQY
TRBV3-1/TRBV3-2,ASSREYTGELF
TRBV5-8,ASSFHRGSGANVLT
TRBV5-4,ASSLGGGAYNEQF
TRBV29-1,STTVSYEQY
TRBV29-1,SWGDSYGYT
TRBV7-9,ASSSPGQESYEQY
TRBV3-1/TRBV3-2,ASSPGLAGGELF
TRBV18,ASSQPGTAQY
TRBV5-6,ASSLGGQIATDTQY
TRBV12-3/TRBV12-4,AAGQHNQPQH
TRBV18,ASSLSTGQTHYGYT
TRBV7-2,ASSFTGSGANVLT
TRBV9,ASSVDAQTREQY
TRBV7-2,ASSPKGTGFGYT
TRBV15,ATSASGRGTDTQY
TRBV4-1,ASSQENRGNSPLH
TRBV7-2,ASSSPGSYNEQF
TRBV14,ASSLGTVNTEAF
TRBV5-4,ASSRQGAF
TRBV6-2/TRBV6-3,ASSSRAGHYGYT
TRBV5-1,ASSRDSPYEQY